The clone carrying this T cell receptor beta chain showed up many times. Antigen specificity is unknown. At one of its ends the junction is not consistent with the germline gene, which may arise from a read error. The data are from a study of neurological immune-mediated disorders. Study at large: Relapsing-remitting forms accounted for most of the roughly 34 multiple sclerosis patients and secondary progressive forms for 3. Whole-study results and caveats: HTLV-1-associated myelopathy had the most TCR clonal expansion, whereas multiple sclerosis had the least (lower than in healthy controls).

The germline V gene encodes CDR1 MNHEY and CDR2 SVGAGI. The CDR3 runs 14 residues. The cDNA was synthesized by 5'RACE incorporating 10-nucleotide random UMIs. TCRdb reprocessed the 5' RACE reads with MiXCR, giving one entry per CDR3 protein. The table has about 59,000 distinct CDR3 sequences, under 4.5% seen once. Input material: PBMCs. The V and J genes are TRBV6-5 and TRBJ1-6; 7 positions agree with TRBD1. The sequence was collected from a young woman with multiple sclerosis. The CDR3 sequence is CASRQQGLGSPLNF. The CDR3 coding sequence is TGTGCCAGCAGACAACAGGGGTTGGGTTCACCCCTCAACTTT.